This T cell receptor (beta chain) was sequenced for a study of blood T cell repertoires in COVID-19. At the level of the study: The United States, Italy and Spain were the sources of the acute and convalescent COVID-19 samples. From T cells, B-cell-depleted T cells, or PBMCs came the material, which was cDNA or gDNA.

Per the study methods: Scientists estimated how many nucleated cells there were by amplifying reference gene primers. Repertoires were generated with immunoSEQ multiplex PCR, while TCRdb's copy carries only in-frame clones and drops some. The DNA gave D and trimming, while V, J and clone size come from that table. The data contain about 28,000 clones, roughly 90% of them singletons. The CDR3 sequence is 15 residues long. Germline loops: CDR1 MNHEY, CDR2 SMNVEV (reference sequence). J was trimmed by 10 bases and V by 6 bases; bases with no gene match: 13. The sequencing sample was made of peripheral blood. J is TRBJ1-4 and V is TRBV27, with 8 bases lining up with TRBD1. The sequence derives from a man between 60 and 75 years old with active COVID-19. The CDR3, as DNA: TGTGCCAGCAGGACAACCGGACAGGGAGATGGAAAACTGTTTTTT. Its protein is CASRTTGQGDGKLFF.